A selection of T cell receptor beta chains follows, all from one sample in a study of blood T cell repertoires in COVID-19. Here immunoSEQ multiplex PCR was the method, and the copy in TCRdb shows in-frame clones only, minus some. The sample has over 250,000 clones, under 90% seen once. Sequenced material: peripheral blood. These receptors all come from a woman between 45 and 65 years old who had recovered from COVID-19. CDR3s include the opening cysteine and the closing phenylalanine or tryptophan. The D gene is left open where the match is weak. Size tells how often a clone was seen (once, few, many) or the class of an expanded clone, and some rows leave it out.

d_call: TRBD2
j_call: TRBJ2-3
clone_size: NA
v_call: TRBV5-8
cdr3_nt: TGTGCCAGCAGCTTGGCGGGGACTAGCGGGTCTAGCACAGATACGCAGTATTTT
cdr3_aa: CASSLAGTSGSSTDTQYF

d_call: TRBD1
j_call: TRBJ1-5
clone_size: NA
v_call: TRBV19
cdr3_nt: TGTGCCAGCAAGGACAGGGTACATCAGCCCCAGCATTTT
cdr3_aa: CASKDRVHQPQHF

d_call: TRBD1
j_call: TRBJ1-2
clone_size: NA
v_call: TRBV5-6
cdr3_nt: TGTGCCAGCAGCTCGACAGGGGGACCATACTATGGCTACACCTTC
cdr3_aa: CASSSTGGPYYGYTF

d_call: NA
j_call: TRBJ2-1
clone_size: NA
v_call: TRBV5-5
cdr3_nt: TGTGCCAGCAGCCTGGGCGTAAATGAGCAGTTCTTC
cdr3_aa: CASSLGVNEQFF

d_call: TRBD1
j_call: TRBJ1-1
clone_size: NA
v_call: TRBV5-6
cdr3_nt: TGTGCCAGCAGCTTGGATTTCGTGGGACAGGGTTATAGCGAGACTGAAGCTTTCTTT
cdr3_aa: CASSLDFVGQGYSETEAFF

d_call: NA
j_call: TRBJ1-2
clone_size: NA
v_call: TRBV7-8
cdr3_nt: TGTGCCAGCAGCTTAGCAGCCCGAGCAGGGGGCTACACCTTC
cdr3_aa: CASSLAARAGGYTF

d_call: TRBD2
j_call: TRBJ2-7
clone_size: NA
v_call: TRBV7-3
cdr3_nt: TGTGCCAGCAGCTTAAGTCGCCTAGCGGGAGGAGGCGAGCAGTACTTC
cdr3_aa: CASSLSRLAGGGEQYF

d_call: TRBD1
j_call: TRBJ2-2
clone_size: NA
v_call: TRBV18
cdr3_nt: TGTGCCAGCAACAGGGGTTCGGGCACCGGGGAGCTGTTTTTT
cdr3_aa: CASNRGSGTGELFF

d_call: NA
j_call: TRBJ1-1
clone_size: NA
v_call: TRBV7-3
cdr3_nt: TGTGCCAGCAGCTCCCATCAGTATCTTGAAGCTTTCTTT
cdr3_aa: CASSSHQYLEAFF

d_call: TRBD2
j_call: TRBJ2-5
clone_size: NA
v_call: TRBV3-1/TRBV3-2
cdr3_nt: TGTGCCAGCAGCCCCCCCCCGGGCGGGGGGGACCTTTTGGAGACCCAGTACTTC
cdr3_aa: CASSPPPGGGDLLETQYF

d_call: TRBD1
j_call: TRBJ1-2
clone_size: NA
v_call: TRBV28
cdr3_nt: TGTGCCAGCAGACTATCAGGGGGCCTTAACTATGGCTACACCTTC
cdr3_aa: CASRLSGGLNYGYTF

d_call: TRBD2
j_call: TRBJ2-3
clone_size: NA
v_call: TRBV3-1/TRBV3-2
cdr3_nt: TGTGCCAGCAGCCAAGGAAGAACTAGCGAGGGCACAGATACGCAGTATTTT
cdr3_aa: CASSQGRTSEGTDTQYF

d_call: NA
j_call: TRBJ2-7
clone_size: NA
v_call: TRBV27
cdr3_nt: TGTGCCAGCAGTTTATGGGCGGACAGCAAGAGAACCTCCTACGAGCAGTACTTC
cdr3_aa: CASSLWADSKRTSYEQYF

d_call: NA
j_call: TRBJ2-1
clone_size: NA
v_call: TRBV28
cdr3_nt: TGTGCCAGCAGTCCACAGGGCAGCAGATCCTACAATGAGCAGTTCTTC
cdr3_aa: CASSPQGSRSYNEQFF

d_call: NA
j_call: TRBJ1-3
clone_size: NA
v_call: TRBV19
cdr3_nt: TGTGCCAGTACGCCAGGGCCCTCTGGAAACACCATATATTTT
cdr3_aa: CASTPGPSGNTIYF

d_call: NA
j_call: TRBJ1-5
clone_size: NA
v_call: TRBV7-2
cdr3_nt: TGTGCCAGCAGCTCGTTTATGGCCCCCGGGGGGCAGCCCCAGCATTTT
cdr3_aa: CASSSFMAPGGQPQHF

d_call: NA
j_call: TRBJ2-1
clone_size: NA
v_call: TRBV6-4
cdr3_nt: TGTGCCAGCAGTGACTCTAACAATGAGCAGTTCTTC
cdr3_aa: CASSDSNNEQFF

d_call: NA
j_call: TRBJ1-5
clone_size: many
v_call: TRBV6-2/TRBV6-3
cdr3_nt: TGTGCCAGCAGTTATTCGACGGAGGGGAATCAGCCCCAGCATTTT
cdr3_aa: CASSYSTEGNQPQHF

d_call: NA
j_call: TRBJ1-5
clone_size: NA
v_call: TRBV7-9
cdr3_nt: TGTGCCAGCACCCCGGGGGGCAATCAGCCCCAGCATTTT
cdr3_aa: CASTPGGNQPQHF

d_call: TRBD2
j_call: TRBJ2-5
clone_size: NA
v_call: TRBV5-1
cdr3_nt: TGCGCCAGCAGCTTGGGCGGGATAGGGACTATTACGGAGACCCAGTACTTC
cdr3_aa: CASSLGGIGTITETQYF

d_call: TRBD2
j_call: TRBJ2-7
clone_size: NA
v_call: TRBV9
cdr3_nt: TGTGCCAGCAGCGCGGGACTAGATAGTGTCTACGAGCAGTACTTC
cdr3_aa: CASSAGLDSVYEQYF

d_call: NA
j_call: TRBJ1-3
clone_size: NA
v_call: TRBV5-6
cdr3_nt: TGTGCCAGCAGCCCGGGGGATTCTGGAAACACCATATATTTT
cdr3_aa: CASSPGDSGNTIYF

d_call: NA
j_call: TRBJ2-7
clone_size: NA
v_call: TRBV2
cdr3_nt: TGTGCCAGCAGGGGCGACCAAGGCTACGAGCAGTACTTC
cdr3_aa: CASRGDQGYEQYF

d_call: TRBD1
j_call: TRBJ2-2
clone_size: NA
v_call: TRBV7-8
cdr3_nt: TGTGCCAGCAGCCAACAGGGGGTAGTCACCGGGGAGCTGTTTTTT
cdr3_aa: CASSQQGVVTGELFF

d_call: TRBD2
j_call: TRBJ2-3
clone_size: NA
v_call: TRBV4-2
cdr3_nt: TGTGCCAGCCGAAGGCGGGAGGGGGGGACAGATACGCAGTATTTT
cdr3_aa: CASRRREGGTDTQYF

d_call: TRBD2
j_call: TRBJ2-5
clone_size: NA
v_call: TRBV27
cdr3_nt: TGTGCCAGCAGTGCGGCTAGCGGGATACGACGGCAAGAGACCCAGTACTTC
cdr3_aa: CASSAASGIRRQETQYF

d_call: NA
j_call: TRBJ1-5
clone_size: many
v_call: TRBV27
cdr3_nt: TGTGCCAGCAGTTTATCCGGGTACAATCAGCCCCAGCATTTT
cdr3_aa: CASSLSGYNQPQHF

d_call: TRBD1
j_call: TRBJ2-5
clone_size: NA
v_call: TRBV18
cdr3_nt: TGTGCCAGCTCACCTGGGACAGGTCAAGAGACCCAGTACTTC
cdr3_aa: CASSPGTGQETQYF

d_call: NA
j_call: TRBJ2-7
clone_size: once
v_call: TRBV6-6
cdr3_nt: TGTGCCAGCAGCGCTCATATTGGGAGGAGCTCCTACGAGCAGTACTTC
cdr3_aa: CASSAHIGRSSYEQYF

d_call: TRBD1
j_call: TRBJ1-2
clone_size: NA
v_call: TRBV9
cdr3_nt: TGTGCCAGCAGCGTAGAGTCGCAGGGGGCGGGCGGCTACACCTTC
cdr3_aa: CASSVESQGAGGYTF

d_call: NA
j_call: TRBJ2-2
clone_size: once
v_call: TRBV19
cdr3_nt: TGTGCCAGTACTCCTCAGCCACCCCCGACAGCCGGGGAGCTGTTTTTT
cdr3_aa: CASTPQPPPTAGELFF

d_call: TRBD2
j_call: TRBJ2-1
clone_size: NA
v_call: TRBV2
cdr3_nt: TGTGCCAGCGGACTCGGACTAGCGGGAGGCAATGAGCAGTTCTTC
cdr3_aa: CASGLGLAGGNEQFF

d_call: NA
j_call: TRBJ2-1
clone_size: once
v_call: TRBV19
cdr3_nt: TGTGCCAGTAGTCCAGGGAACGACCCTTCCAATGAGCAGTTCTTC
cdr3_aa: CASSPGNDPSNEQFF

d_call: NA
j_call: TRBJ2-3
clone_size: NA
v_call: TRBV28
cdr3_nt: TGTGCCAGCAAGGGGTTCACAGATACGCAGTATTTT
cdr3_aa: CASKGFTDTQYF

d_call: NA
j_call: TRBJ2-1
clone_size: few
v_call: TRBV14
cdr3_nt: TGTGCCAGCAGCCCCGCAGGGGGGAATGAGCAGTTCTTC
cdr3_aa: CASSPAGGNEQFF

d_call: TRBD1
j_call: TRBJ2-5
clone_size: NA
v_call: TRBV4-1
cdr3_nt: TGCGCCAGCAGCCAGGGACAGGGCGAAATTCAAGAGACCCAGTACTTC
cdr3_aa: CASSQGQGEIQETQYF